The TCR beta chain under discussion was sequenced for a study of regulatory T cells in long-lasting Graves disease. Across the whole study: Graves' patients with a new diagnosis had received antithyroid drugs under 3 months.

Time point noted: newly diagnosed GD, antithyroid drugs for less than 3 months. The TCR library was made from RNA extracted from PBMCs. This clonotype was found many times. Germline CDR1 and CDR2: SGHAT and FQNNGV. The CDR3 spans 13 residues. V gave up 3 bases and J gave up 6 bases, with 8 bases separating them. Construction of TCR beta libraries relied on iRepertoire HTBI primers and on Arm-PCR targeting CDR3 regions. Per the authors' pipeline: Throughout the samples, researchers identified some 62 TRBV and approximately 15 TRBJ segments. TCRdb re-called the multiplex PCR reads with MiXCR, one entry per CDR3 protein. The V and J calls were not made by the authors but by TCRdb's processing. In the table there are roughly 440,000 distinct CDR3 sequences, 16% of which are singletons. This sample was shared with a second study, whose subject was T cells in Graves' hyperthyroidism and ophthalmopathy. That publication notes: Ophthalmopathy was distinguished from stable hyperthyroidism by 13 V-J signatures.

The chain combines TRBV11-2 with TRBJ2-2; D is possibly TRBD1 (6 bases). The origin of this receptor is a woman aged 18-29 years with Graves disease. The starting material was peripheral blood mononuclear cells (PBMCs), obtained at new diagnosis, from a patient treated with antithyroid drugs. The CDR3 sequence: CASSFRGSGELFF. Written as DNA, the CDR3 is TGTGCCAGCAGCTTCAGGGGATCCGGGGAGCTGTTTTTT.